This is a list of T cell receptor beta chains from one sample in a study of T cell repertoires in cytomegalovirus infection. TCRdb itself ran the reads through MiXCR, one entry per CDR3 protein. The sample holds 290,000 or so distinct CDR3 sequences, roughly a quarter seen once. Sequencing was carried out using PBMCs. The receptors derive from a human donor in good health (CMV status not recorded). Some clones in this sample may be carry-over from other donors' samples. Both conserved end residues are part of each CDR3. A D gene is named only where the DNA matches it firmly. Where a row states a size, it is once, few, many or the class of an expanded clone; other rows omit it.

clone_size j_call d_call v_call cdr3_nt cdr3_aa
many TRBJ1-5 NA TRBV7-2 TGTGCCAGCAGCCCCGACAGATTCAATCAGCCCCAGCATTTT CASSPDRFNQPQHF
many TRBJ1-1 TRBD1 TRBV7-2 TGTGCCAGCAGCTCCCAGGGGGGGAACACTGAAGCTTTCTTT CASSSQGGNTEAFF
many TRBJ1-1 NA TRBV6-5 TGTGCCAGCAGTTACTCGTCTACCCCGCTGACGGCTGAAGCTTTCTTT CASSYSSTPLTAEAFF
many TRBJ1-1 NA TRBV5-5 TGTGCCAGCAGCTTGGGGCGGGTTTTGGTGGTAGGACCTGAAGCTTTCTTT CASSLGRVLVVGPEAFF
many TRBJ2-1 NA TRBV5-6 TGTGCCAGCAGCTTGGGACTGGTCTTTGTAGATGAGCAGTTCTTC CASSLGLVFVDEQFF
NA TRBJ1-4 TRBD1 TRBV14 TGTGCCAGCAGCCGGGACAGGGGATTCGGGGAAAAACTGTTTTTT CASSRDRGFGEKLFF
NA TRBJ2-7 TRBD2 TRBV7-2 TGTGACAGCAGCTTTCTACCAACTAGCGGGTCCTCGAGCGAGCAGTACTTC CDSSFLPTSGSSSEQYF
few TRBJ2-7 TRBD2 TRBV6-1 TGTGCCAGCAGTGAAGTTGCTAGCGGGGGGGTAAAGTACTTC CASSEVASGGVKYF
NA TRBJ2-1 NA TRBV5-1 TGCGCCAGCAGCTTGGCTCGGGCACAGGCTGAGCAGTTCTTC CASSLARAQAEQFF
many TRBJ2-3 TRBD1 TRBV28 TGTGCCAGCAGTTTATGGGGGGACAGGGGGAGCACAGATACGCAGTATTTT CASSLWGDRGSTDTQYF
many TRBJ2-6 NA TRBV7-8 TGTGCCAGCAGCCCCCCCCGGACCGCCAATTACTCTGGGGCCAACGTCCTGACTTTC CASSPPRTANYSGANVLTF
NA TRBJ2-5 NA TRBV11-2 TGTGCCAGCAGCTTAGGTGCGGGAAGGCAAGAGACCCAGTACTTC CASSLGAGRQETQYF
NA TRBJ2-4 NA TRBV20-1 TGCAGTGCTAGACCCCCAGCCAGAGCCAAAAACATTCAGTACTTC CSARPPARAKNIQYF
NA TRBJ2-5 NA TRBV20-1 TGCAGTGCTTATCAGGACCCGGAGACCCAGTACTTC CSAYQDPETQYF
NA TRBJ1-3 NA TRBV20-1 TGCAGTGCTAGAGCGGACGGCTCTGGAAGCACCATATATTTT CSARADGSGSTIYF